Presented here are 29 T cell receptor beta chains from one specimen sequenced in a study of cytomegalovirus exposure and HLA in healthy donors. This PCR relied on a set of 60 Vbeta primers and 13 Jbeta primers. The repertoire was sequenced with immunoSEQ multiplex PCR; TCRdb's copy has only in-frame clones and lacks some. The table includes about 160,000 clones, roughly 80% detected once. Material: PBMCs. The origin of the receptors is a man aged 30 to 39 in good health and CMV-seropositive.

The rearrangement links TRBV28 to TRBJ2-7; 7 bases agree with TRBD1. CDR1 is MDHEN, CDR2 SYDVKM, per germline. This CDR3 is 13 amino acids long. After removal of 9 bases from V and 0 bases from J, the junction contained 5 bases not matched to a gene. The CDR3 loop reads CASSRDSSYEQYF. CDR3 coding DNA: TGTGCCAGTTCCCGGGACAGCTCCTACGAGCAGTACTTC.

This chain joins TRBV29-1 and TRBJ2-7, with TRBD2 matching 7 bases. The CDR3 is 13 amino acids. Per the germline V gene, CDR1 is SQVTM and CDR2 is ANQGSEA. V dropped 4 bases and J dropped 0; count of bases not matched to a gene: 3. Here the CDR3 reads CSVVGGSSYEQYF. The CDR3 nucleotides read TGCAGCGTTGTCGGCGGGAGCTCCTACGAGCAGTACTTC.

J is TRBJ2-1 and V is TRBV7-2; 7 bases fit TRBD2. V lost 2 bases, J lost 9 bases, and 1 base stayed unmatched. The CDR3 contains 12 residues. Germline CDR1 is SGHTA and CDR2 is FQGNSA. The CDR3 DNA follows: TGTGCCAGCAGCTTACCGGGGGGTGAGCAGTTCTTC. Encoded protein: CASSLPGGEQFF. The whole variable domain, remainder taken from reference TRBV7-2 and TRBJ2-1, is GAGVSQSPSNKVTEKGKDVELRCDPISGHTALYWYRQSLGQGLEFLIYFQGNSAPDKSGLPSDRFSAERTGGSVSTLTIQRTQQEDSAVYLCASSLPGGEQFFGPGTRLTVL.

CDR3 in amino acids: CASSRPGQGTDTQYF. In nucleotides, the CDR3 is TGTGCCAGCAGCCGGCCGGGACAGGGGACAGATACGCAGTATTTT. The chain carries TRBV5-4 and TRBJ2-3; 10 positions agree with TRBD1. There are 15 residues in the CDR3. Germline V gene data show CDR1 as SGHNT and CDR2 as YYREEE (reference sequence). V was clipped by 4 bases and J by 3 bases; unmatched bases: 5.

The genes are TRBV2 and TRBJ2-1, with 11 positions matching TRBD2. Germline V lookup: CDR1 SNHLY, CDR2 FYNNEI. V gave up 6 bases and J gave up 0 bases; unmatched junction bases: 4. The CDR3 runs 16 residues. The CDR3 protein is CASSRLAGTSYNEQFF. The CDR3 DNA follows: TGTGCCAGCAGCAGACTAGCGGGGACCTCCTACAATGAGCAGTTCTTC.

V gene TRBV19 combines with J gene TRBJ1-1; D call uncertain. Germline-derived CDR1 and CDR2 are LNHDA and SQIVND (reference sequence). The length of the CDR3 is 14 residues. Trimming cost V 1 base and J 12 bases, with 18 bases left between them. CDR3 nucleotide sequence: TGTGCCAGTAGTATAGCAACGGTAGCAATGACTTCTTTCTTT. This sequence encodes CASSIATVAMTSFF.

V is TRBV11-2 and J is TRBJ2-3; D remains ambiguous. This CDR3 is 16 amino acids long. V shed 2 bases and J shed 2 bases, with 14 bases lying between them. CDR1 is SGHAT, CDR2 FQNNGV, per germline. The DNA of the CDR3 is TGTGCCAGCAGCTTAAGCCTGGGCCAAACCACAGATACGCAGTATTTT. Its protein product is CASSLSLGQTTDTQYF.

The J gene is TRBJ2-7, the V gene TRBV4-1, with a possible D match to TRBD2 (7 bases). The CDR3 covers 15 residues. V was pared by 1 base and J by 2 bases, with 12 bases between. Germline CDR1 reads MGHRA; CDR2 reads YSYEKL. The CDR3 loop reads CASSQGQGRAYEQYF. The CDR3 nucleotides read TGCGCCAGCAGCCAAGGCCAGGGGAGGGCCTACGAGCAGTACTTC.

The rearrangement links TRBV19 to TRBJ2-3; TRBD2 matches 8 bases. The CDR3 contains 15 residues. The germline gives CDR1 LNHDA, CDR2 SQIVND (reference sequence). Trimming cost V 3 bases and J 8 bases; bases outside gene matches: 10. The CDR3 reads CASSMDRGGQGTQYF. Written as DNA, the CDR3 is TGTGCCAGTAGTATGGATCGGGGGGGTCAAGGTACGCAGTATTTT. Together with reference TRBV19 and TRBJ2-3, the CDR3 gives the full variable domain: DGGITQSPKYLFRKEGQNVTLSCEQNLNHDAMYWYRQDPGQGLRLIYYSQIVNDFQKGDIAEGYSVSREKKESFPLTVTSAQKNPTAFYLCASSMDRGGQGTQYFGPGTRLTVL.

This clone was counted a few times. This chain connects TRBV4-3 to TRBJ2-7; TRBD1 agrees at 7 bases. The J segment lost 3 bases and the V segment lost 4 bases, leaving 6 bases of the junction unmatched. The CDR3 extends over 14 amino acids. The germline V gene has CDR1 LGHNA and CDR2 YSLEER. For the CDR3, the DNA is TGCGCCAGCAGCCCGGGACAGAAGATCTACGAGCAGTACTTC. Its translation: CASSPGQKIYEQYF.

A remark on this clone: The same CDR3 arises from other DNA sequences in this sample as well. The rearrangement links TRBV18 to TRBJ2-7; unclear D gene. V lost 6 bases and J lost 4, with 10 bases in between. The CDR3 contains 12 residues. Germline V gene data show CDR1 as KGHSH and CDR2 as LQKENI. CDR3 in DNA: TGTGCCAGCTCGCCCAGGATTTACGAGCAGTACTTC. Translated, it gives CASSPRIYEQYF. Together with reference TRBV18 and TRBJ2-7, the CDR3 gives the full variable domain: NAGVMQNPRHLVRRRGQEARLRCSPMKGHSHVYWYRQLPEEGLKFMVYLQKENIIDESGMPKERFSAEFPKEGPSILRIQQVVRGDSAAYFCASSPRIYEQYFGPGTRLTVT.

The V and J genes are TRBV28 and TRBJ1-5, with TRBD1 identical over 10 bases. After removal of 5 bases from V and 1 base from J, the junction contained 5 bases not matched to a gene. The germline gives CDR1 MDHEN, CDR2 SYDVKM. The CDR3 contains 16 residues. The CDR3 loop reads CASSPQTGGSNQPQHF. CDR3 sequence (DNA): TGTGCCAGCAGTCCCCAGACAGGGGGCAGCAATCAGCCCCAGCATTTT.

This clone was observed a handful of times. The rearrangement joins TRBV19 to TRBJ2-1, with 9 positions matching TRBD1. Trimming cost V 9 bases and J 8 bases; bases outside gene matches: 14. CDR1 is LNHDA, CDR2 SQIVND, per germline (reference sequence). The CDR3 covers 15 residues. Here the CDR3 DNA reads TGTGCCAGCTCGCCGACCGGGACAGGGAGGTATGAGCAGTTCTTC. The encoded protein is CASSPTGTGRYEQFF.

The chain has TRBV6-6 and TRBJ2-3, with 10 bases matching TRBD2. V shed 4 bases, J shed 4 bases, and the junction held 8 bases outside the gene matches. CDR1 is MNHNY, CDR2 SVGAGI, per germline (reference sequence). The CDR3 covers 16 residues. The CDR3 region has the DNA TGTGCCAGCAGTTCGGGACTAGCGTTTGTCGCAGATACGCAGTATTTT. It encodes CASSSGLAFVADTQYF.

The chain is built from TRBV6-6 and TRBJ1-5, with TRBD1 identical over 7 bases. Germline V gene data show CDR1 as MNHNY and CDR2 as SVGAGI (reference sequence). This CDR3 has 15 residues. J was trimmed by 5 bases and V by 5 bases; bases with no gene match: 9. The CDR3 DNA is TGTGCCAGCAGTCGGGACAGCACCAGGGATCAGCCCCAGCATTTT. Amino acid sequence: CASSRDSTRDQPQHF.

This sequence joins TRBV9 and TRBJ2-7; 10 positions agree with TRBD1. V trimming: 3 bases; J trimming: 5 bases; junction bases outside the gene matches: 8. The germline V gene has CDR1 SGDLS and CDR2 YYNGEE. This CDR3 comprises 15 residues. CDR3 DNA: TGTGCCAGCAGCGCGACAGGGGGCGATTACGACGAGCAGTACTTC. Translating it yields CASSATGGDYDEQYF.

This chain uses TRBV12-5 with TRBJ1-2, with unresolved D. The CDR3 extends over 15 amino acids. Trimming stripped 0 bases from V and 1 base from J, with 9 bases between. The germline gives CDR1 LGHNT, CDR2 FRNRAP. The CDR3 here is CASGLVLTDNYGYTF. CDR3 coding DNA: TGTGCTAGTGGTTTGGTACTCACCGATAACTATGGCTACACCTTC.

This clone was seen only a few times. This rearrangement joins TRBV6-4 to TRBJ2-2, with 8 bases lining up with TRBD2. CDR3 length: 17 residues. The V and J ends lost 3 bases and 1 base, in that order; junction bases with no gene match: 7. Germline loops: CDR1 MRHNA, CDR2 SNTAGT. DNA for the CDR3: TGTGCCAGCAGTGAATTCCCGGGACTAGTGAACACCGGGGAGCTGTTTTTT. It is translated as CASSEFPGLVNTGELFF.

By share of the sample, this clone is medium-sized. CDR3 protein: CATNPGQGSNYGYTF. CDR3 nucleotide sequence: TGCGCCACCAATCCGGGACAGGGCTCAAACTATGGCTACACCTTC. This chain joins TRBV10-2 and TRBJ1-2; 9 nucleotides match TRBD1. V dropped 10 bases and J dropped 2; count of bases not matched to a gene: 11. The CDR3 totals 15 residues. CDR1 is WSHSY, CDR2 SAAADI, per germline.

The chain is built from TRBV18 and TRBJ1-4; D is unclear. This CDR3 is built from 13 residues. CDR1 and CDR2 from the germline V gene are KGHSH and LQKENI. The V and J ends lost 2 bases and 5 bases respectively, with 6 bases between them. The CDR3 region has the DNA TGTGCCAGCTCACCAGGGGAGAATGAAAAACTGTTTTTT. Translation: CASSPGENEKLFF.

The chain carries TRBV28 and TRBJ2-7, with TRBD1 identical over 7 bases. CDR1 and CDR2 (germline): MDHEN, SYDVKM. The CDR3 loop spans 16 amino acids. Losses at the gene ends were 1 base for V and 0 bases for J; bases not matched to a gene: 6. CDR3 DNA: TGTGCCAGCAGTTTATCATTGACAGGGAACTCCTACGAGCAGTACTTC. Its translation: CASSLSLTGNSYEQYF. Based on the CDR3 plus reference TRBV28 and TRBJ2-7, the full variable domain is DVKVTQSSRYLVKRTGEKVFLECVQDMDHENMFWYRQDPGLGLRLIYFSYDVKMKEKGDIPEGYSVSREKKERFSLILESASTNQTSMYLCASSLSLTGNSYEQYFGPGTRLTVT.

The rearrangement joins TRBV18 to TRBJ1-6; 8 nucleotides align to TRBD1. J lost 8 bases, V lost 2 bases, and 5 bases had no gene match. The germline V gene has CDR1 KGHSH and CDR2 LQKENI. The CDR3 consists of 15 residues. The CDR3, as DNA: TGTGCCAGCTCACCAAGACAGGGGACGGATTCACCCCTCCACTTT. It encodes CASSPRQGTDSPLHF.

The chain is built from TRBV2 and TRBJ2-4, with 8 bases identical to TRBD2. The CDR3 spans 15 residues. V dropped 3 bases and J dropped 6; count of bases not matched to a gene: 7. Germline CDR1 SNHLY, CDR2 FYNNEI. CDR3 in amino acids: CASSDIGGARNIQYF. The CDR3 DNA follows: TGTGCCAGCAGTGATATCGGGGGGGCGAGAAACATTCAGTACTTC.

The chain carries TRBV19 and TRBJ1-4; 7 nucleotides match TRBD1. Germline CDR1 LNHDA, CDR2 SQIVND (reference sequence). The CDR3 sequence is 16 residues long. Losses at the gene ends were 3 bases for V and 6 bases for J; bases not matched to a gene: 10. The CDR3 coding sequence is TGTGCCAGTAGTATTGGCTCAGTTAGGGGGCATGAAAAACTGTTTTTT. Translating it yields CASSIGSVRGHEKLFF.

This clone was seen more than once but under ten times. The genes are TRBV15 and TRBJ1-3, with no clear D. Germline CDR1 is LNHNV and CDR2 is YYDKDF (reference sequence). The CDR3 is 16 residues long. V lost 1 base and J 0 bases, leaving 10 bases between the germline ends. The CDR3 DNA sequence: TGTGCCACCAGCAGAGGAGGAGACCCCTCTGGAAACACCATATATTTT. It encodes CATSRGGDPSGNTIYF. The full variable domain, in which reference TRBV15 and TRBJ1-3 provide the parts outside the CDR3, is DAMVIQNPRYQVTQFGKPVTLSCSQTLNHNVMYWYQQKSSQAPKLLFHYYDKDFNNEADTPDNFQSRRPNTSFCFLDIRSPGLGDTAMYLCATSRGGDPSGNTIYFGEGSWLTVV.

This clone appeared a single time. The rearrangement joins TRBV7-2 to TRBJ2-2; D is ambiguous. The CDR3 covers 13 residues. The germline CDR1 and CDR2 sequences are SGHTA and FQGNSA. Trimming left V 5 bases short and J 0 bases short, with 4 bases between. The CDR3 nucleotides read TGTGCCAGCAGCCCCACGAACACCGGGGAGCTGTTTTTT. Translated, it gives CASSPTNTGELFF.

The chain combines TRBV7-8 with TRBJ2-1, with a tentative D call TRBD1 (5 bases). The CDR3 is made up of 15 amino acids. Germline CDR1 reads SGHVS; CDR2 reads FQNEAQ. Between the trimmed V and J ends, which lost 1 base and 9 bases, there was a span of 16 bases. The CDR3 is CASSLGQSYIGEQFF. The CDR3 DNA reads TGTGCCAGCAGCTTAGGACAGAGCTACATTGGTGAGCAGTTCTTC.

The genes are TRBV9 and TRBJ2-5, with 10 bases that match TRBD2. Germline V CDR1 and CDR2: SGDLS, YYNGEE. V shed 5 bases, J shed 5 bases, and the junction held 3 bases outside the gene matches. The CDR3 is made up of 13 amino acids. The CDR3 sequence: CASRPSGGETQYF. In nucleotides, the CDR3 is TGTGCCAGCAGGCCTAGCGGGGGCGAGACCCAGTACTTC.

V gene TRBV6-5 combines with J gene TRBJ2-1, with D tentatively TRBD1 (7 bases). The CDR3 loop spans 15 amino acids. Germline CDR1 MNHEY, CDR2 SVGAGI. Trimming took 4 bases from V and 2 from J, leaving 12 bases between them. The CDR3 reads CASSLDRTTYNEQFF. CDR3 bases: TGTGCCAGCAGTTTGGACAGGACTACCTACAATGAGCAGTTCTTC.